This T cell receptor beta chain was identified during a study of T cell repertoires in cytomegalovirus infection. About the study: Through public TCR beta signatures, both CMV infection and matching HLA type were indicated.

Study outcomes and limitations: Ex vivo, HLA-C-restricted CMV-specific TCR beta clonotypes prevailed over the rest of the response. Using cumulative public TCR beta family frequency, the authors identified those who carried CMV together with the relevant HLA.

This clonotype has a handful of counts. Its cognate antigen is unknown. From the reads, TCRdb called clonotypes with MiXCR, one entry per CDR3 protein. This sample has some 590,000 distinct CDR3 sequences, with just under 40% found just once. J gave up 4 bases and V 5 bases, and 10 bases lay outside the gene matches. The CDR3 contains 15 residues. The germline CDR1 and CDR2 sequences are MNHNS and SASEGT. This material consisted of cultured PBMCs, taken from culture after CMV antigen stimulation. The sequence was collected from a human donor in good health (CMV status not recorded). Some clones in this sample may be carry-over from other donors' samples. The chain has TRBV6-1 and TRBJ1-2, with TRBD1 matching 7 bases. The CDR3 is CASSSYRGQTYGYTF. The CDR3 DNA reads TGTGCCAGCAGTTCATACAGGGGACAGACCTATGGCTACACCTTC.